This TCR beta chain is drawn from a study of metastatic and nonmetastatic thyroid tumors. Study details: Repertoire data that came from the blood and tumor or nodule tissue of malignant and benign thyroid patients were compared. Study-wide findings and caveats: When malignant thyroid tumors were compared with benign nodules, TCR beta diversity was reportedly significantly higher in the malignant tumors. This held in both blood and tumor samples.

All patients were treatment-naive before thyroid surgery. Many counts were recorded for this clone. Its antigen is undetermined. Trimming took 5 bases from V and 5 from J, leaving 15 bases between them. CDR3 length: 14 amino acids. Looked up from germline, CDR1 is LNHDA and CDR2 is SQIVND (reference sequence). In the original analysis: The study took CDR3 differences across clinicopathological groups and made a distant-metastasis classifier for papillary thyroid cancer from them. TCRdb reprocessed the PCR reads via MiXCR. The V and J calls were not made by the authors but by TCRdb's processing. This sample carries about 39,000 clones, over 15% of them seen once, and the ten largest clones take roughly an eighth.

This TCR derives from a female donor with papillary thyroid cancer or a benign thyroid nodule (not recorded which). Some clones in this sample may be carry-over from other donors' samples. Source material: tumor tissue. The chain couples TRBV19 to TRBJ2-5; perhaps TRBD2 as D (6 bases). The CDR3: CASSPGAGWETQYF. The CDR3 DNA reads TGTGCCAGTAGTCCGGGAGCGGGTTGGGAGACCCAGTACTTC.